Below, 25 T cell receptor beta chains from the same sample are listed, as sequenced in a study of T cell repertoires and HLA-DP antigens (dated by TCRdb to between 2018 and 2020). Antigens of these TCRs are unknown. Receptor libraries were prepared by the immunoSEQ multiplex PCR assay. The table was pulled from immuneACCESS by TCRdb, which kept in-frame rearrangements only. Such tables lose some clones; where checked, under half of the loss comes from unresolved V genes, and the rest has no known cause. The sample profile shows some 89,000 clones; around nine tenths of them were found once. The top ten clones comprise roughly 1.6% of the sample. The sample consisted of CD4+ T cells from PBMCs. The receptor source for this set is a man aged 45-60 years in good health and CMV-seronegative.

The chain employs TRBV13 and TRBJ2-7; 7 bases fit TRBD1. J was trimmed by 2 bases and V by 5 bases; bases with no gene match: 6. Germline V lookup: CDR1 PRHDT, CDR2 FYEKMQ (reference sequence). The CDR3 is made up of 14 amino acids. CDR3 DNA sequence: TGTGCCAGCAGCCCTTGGGACAGCACCTACGAGCAGTACTTC. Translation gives CASSPWDSTYEQYF.

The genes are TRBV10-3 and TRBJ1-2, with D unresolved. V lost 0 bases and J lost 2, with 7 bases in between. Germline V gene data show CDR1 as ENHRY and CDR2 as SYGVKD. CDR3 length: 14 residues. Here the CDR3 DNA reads TGTGCCATCAGTGAGTCGAACCAGAACTATGGCTACACCTTC. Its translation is CAISESNQNYGYTF.

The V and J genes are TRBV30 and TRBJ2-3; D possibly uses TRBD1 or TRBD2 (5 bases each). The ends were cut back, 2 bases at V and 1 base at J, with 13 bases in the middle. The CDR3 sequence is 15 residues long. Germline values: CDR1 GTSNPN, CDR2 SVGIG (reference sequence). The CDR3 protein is CAWSLGRGGTDTQYF. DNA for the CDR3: TGTGCCTGGAGTTTGGGCAGAGGGGGCACAGATACGCAGTATTTT.

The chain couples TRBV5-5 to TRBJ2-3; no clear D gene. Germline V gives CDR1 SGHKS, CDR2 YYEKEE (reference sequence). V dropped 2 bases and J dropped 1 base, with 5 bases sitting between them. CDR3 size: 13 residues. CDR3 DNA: TGTGCCAGCAGCTTATTACGCACAGATACGCAGTATTTT. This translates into CASSLLRTDTQYF.

The CDR3 DNA is TGTGCCAGCAGTTCCCCGGGGGGGGCAGGCACTGAAGCTTTCTTT. Translating it yields CASSSPGGAGTEAFF. The chain links TRBV6-6 to TRBJ1-1; maybe TRBD1 (6 bases). Trimming removed 4 bases from V and 4 bases from J, with 16 bases in between. CDR3 length equals 15 residues. The germline CDR1 and CDR2 sequences are MNHNY and SVGAGI (reference sequence).

CDR3 in DNA: TGTGCCAGCAGACCCCTAGGGGCGCAGGACGAGCAGTACTTC. As protein: CASRPLGAQDEQYF. The rearrangement links TRBV7-2 to TRBJ2-7, with a possible D match to TRBD1 (5 bases). The germline gives CDR1 SGHTA, CDR2 FQGNSA. Trimming removed 6 bases from V and 5 bases from J, with 17 bases in between. This CDR3 comprises 14 residues.

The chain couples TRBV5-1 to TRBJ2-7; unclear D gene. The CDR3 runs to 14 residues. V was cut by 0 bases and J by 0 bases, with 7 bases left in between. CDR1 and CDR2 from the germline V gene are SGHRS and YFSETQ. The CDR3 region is CASSLVGSSYEQYF. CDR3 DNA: TGCGCCAGCAGCTTGGTGGGCAGCTCCTACGAGCAGTACTTC.

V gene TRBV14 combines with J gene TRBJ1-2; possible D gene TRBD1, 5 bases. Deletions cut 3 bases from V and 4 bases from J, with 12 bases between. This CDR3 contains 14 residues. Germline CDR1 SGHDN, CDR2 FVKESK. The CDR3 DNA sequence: TGTGCCAGCAGCCAGATGGACAAACTCTATGGCTACACCTTC. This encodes CASSQMDKLYGYTF.

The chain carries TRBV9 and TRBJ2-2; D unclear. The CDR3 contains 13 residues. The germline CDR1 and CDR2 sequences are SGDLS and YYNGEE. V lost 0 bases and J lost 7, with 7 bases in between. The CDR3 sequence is CASSVVRDGELFF. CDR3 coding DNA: TGTGCCAGCAGCGTAGTTCGTGACGGGGAGCTGTTTTTT.

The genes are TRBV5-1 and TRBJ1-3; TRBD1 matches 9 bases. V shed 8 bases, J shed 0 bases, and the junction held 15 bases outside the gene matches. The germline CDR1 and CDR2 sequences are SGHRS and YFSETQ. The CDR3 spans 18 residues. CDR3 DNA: TGCGCCAGGAGAACCCGGGACAGGGTTCACAGCTCTGGAAACACCATATATTTT. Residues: CARRTRDRVHSSGNTIYF.

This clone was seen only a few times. CDR3 protein: CASSLLTSPTGELFF. CDR3 DNA: TGCGCCAGCAGCTTGTTGACTAGTCCCACCGGGGAGCTGTTTTTT. This rearrangement joins TRBV5-1 to TRBJ2-2, with D perhaps TRBD2 (6 bases). The V end was cut by 1 base, the J end by 4 bases, with 11 bases between. The CDR3 is 15 amino acids. Germline V gives CDR1 SGHRS, CDR2 YFSETQ.

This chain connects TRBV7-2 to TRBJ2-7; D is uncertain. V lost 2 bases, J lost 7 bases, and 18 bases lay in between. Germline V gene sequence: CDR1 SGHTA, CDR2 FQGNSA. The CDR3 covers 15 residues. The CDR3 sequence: CASSLYKGRKGEQYF. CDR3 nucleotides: TGTGCCAGCAGCTTATATAAGGGCAGAAAGGGTGAGCAGTACTTC.

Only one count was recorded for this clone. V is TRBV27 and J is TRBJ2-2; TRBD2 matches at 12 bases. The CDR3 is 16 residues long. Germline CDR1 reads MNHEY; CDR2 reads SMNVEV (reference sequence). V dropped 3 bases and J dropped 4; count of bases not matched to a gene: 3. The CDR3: CASSFPTSGSTGELFF. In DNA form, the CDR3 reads TGTGCCAGCAGTTTCCCGACTAGCGGGAGCACCGGGGAGCTGTTTTTT.

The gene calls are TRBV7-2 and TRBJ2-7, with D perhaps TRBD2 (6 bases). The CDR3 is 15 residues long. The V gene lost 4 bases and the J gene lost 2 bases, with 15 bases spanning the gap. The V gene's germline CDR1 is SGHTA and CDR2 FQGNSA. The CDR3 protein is CASSYSGRTTYEQYF. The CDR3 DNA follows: TGTGCCAGCAGCTATAGCGGAAGAACAACCTACGAGCAGTACTTC.

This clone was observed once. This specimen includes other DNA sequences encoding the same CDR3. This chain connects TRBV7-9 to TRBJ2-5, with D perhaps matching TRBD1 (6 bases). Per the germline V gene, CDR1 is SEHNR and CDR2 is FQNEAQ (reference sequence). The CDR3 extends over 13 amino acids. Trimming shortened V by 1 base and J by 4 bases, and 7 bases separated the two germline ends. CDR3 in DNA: TGTGCCAGCAGCTTAGACAGGGCAGAGACCCAGTACTTC. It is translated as CASSLDRAETQYF.

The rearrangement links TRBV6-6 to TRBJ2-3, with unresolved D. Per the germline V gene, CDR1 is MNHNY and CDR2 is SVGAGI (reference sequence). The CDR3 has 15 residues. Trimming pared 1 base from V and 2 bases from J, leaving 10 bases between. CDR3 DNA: TGTGCCAGCAGTTACTACAAGACCGACACAGATACGCAGTATTTT. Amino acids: CASSYYKTDTDTQYF.

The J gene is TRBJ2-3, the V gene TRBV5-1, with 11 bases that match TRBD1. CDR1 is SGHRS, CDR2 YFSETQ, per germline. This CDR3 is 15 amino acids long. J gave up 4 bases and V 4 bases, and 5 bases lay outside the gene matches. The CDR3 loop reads CASSLGTGGSDTQYF. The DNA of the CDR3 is TGCGCCAGCAGCCTAGGGACAGGGGGATCAGATACGCAGTATTTT.

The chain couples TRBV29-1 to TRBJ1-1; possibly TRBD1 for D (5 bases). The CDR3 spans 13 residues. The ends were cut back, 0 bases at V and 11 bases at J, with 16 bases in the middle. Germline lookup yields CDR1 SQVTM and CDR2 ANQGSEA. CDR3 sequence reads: CSVEDRGTAGAFF. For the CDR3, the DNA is TGCAGCGTTGAAGATCGGGGGACCGCTGGGGCTTTCTTT.

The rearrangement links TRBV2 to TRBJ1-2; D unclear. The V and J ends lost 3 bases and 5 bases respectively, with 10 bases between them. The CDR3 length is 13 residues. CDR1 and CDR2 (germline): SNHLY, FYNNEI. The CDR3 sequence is CASSEEMGYGYTF. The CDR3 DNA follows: TGTGCCAGCAGTGAGGAGATGGGATATGGCTACACCTTC. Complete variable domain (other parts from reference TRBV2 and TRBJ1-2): EPEVTQTPSHQVTQMGQEVILRCVPISNHLYFYWYRQILGQKVEFLVSFYNNEISEKSEIFDDQFSVERPDGSNFTLKIRSTKLEDSAMYFCASSEEMGYGYTFGSGTRLTVV.

The CDR3 here is CASRGTANYGYTF. As DNA, the CDR3 is TGTGCCAGCAGAGGGACAGCGAACTATGGCTACACCTTC. V and J are TRBV6-5 and TRBJ1-2, with 7 bases matching TRBD1. V lost 6 bases to trimming and J lost 2 bases; unmatched junction nucleotides: 3. CDR3 length: 13 residues. Germline-derived CDR1 and CDR2 are MNHEY and SVGAGI.

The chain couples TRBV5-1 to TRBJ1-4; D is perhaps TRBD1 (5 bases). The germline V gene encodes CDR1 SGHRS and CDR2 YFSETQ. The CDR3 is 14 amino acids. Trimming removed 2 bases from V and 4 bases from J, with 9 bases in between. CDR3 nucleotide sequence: TGCGCCAGCAGCTTACAGGCTAATAATGAAAAACTGTTTTTT. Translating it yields CASSLQANNEKLFF. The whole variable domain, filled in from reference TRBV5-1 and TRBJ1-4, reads KAGVTQTPRYLIKTRGQQVTLSCSPISGHRSVSWYQQTPGQGLQFLFEYFSETQRNKGNFPGRFSGRQFSNSRSEMNVSTLELGDSALYLCASSLQANNEKLFFGSGTQLSVL.

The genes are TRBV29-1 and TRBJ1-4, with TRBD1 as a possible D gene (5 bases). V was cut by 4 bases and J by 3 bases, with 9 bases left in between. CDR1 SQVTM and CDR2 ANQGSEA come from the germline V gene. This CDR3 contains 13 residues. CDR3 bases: TGCAGCGTTGGAGGCAGGGCTAATGAAAAACTGTTTTTT. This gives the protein CSVGGRANEKLFF.

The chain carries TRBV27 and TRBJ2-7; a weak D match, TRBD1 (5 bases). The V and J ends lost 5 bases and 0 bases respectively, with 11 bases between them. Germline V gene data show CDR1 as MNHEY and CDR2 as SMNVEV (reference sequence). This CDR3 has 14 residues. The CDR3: CASSGDRTSYEQYF. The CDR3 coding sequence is TGTGCCAGCAGTGGCGACAGAACCTCCTACGAGCAGTACTTC.

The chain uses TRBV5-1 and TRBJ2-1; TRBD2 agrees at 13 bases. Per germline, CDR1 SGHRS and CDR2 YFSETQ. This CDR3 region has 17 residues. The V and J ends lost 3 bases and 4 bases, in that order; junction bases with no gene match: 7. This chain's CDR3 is CASSWTSGSLKYNEQFF. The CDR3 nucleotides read TGCGCCAGCAGCTGGACTAGCGGGAGTTTGAAGTACAATGAGCAGTTCTTC. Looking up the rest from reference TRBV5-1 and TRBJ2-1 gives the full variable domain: KAGVTQTPRYLIKTRGQQVTLSCSPISGHRSVSWYQQTPGQGLQFLFEYFSETQRNKGNFPGRFSGRQFSNSRSEMNVSTLELGDSALYLCASSWTSGSLKYNEQFFGPGTRLTVL.

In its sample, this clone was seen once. This CDR3 reads CASTLWGAGNTIYF. For the CDR3, the DNA is TGTGCCAGCACCCTTTGGGGGGCTGGAAACACCATATATTTT. This chain links TRBV2 with TRBJ1-3; possibly TRBD1 for D (5 bases). V lost 7 bases to trimming and J lost 2 bases, with 12 bases between them. CDR3 length equals 14 residues. Germline CDR1 is SNHLY and CDR2 is FYNNEI.